Included here is one T cell receptor (beta chain) sequence, with context. The antigen it binds to is not known. Base qualities were left out, and no much larger clone turns up one base away. The CDR3 regions of human TCRbeta chains were subjected to immunosequencing. In the authors' own workflow: TCRs in the repertoires were matched against a reference library of SARS-CoV-2-specific TCRs that had been generated with the MIRA antigen-specificity platform. Breadth was defined as the fraction of unique TCRs that were SARS-CoV-2-associated. Depth was defined as the fraction of total T cells that were SARS-CoV-2-associated. Each spike-specific TCR was assigned to its reactive spike region and to a CD4 or CD8 class using the MIRA data. Log10-transformed breadth and depth values were compared by one-way ANOVA with Sidak's multiple comparisons tests. TCRdb carries this immuneACCESS record with in-frame sequences only. Its versions omit some clonotypes, under half of them owing to an unresolved V gene in the studies checked, with the rest unexplained. That table is the source of V, J and clone size, and D and trimming were worked out from the DNA. The sample includes 150,000 to 200,000 clones, with approximately 89% observed a single time. In total, the top ten clones hold about 4.4% of the sample.

This specimen's time point label, per the study, means: baseline before first vaccination. The vaccinee samples were drawn from two UK trials, COV001 and COV002, one of which was a single-blind randomized controlled phase 2/3 trial testing AZD1222 (ChAdOx1 nCoV-19) in healthy adults. For TCRbeta chain sequencing, PBMC samples were collected from trial participants at day 0 and at day 28 after the second dose. A distance of 13 bases separates the germline ends of V and J, which lose 1 base and 7 bases respectively. Including the terminal cysteine and phenylalanine, the CDR3 comprises 14 residues. Left in the record is the CDR3 DNA by itself, 42 bases read in frame from the first base. The germline V gene gives CDR1 as MGHRA and CDR2 as YSYEKL. The data belong to a study of T cell responses to AZD1222 COVID-19 vaccine (dated by TCRdb to the early 2020s). Background on the whole study: AZD1222 recipients whose second dose came at about 4 weeks and those whose second dose came at about 12 weeks were combined into one group, since spike-specific TCR depth and breadth did not differ between the two schedules. Trial participants were enrolled by age into 18-55, 56-69 and 70-plus year subgroups, with approximately 160, 26 and 62 TCR-sequenced participants respectively. TCR sequencing was performed for about 250 trial participants, of whom around 200 were given two doses of AZD1222 and about 25 were given two doses of MenACWY control vaccine. General findings and caveats noted by the study authors: Conclusions about previously exposed vaccinees were limited because only a handful of AZD1222 recipients were SARS-CoV-2 seropositive at baseline. After two AZD1222 doses, spike-specific TCR breadth and depth were significantly higher than at day 0 and than in MenACWY recipients. Because no samples from the day 14 peak response were available, repertoires could be characterized only after the peak T cell response. In the small 56-69-year group, the increase in depth fell short of significance, most likely because of low power. The whole spike protein was spanned by vaccine-associated CD4 TCRs, and dominant responses were seen in regions 160-218 and 743-854. Reportedly, close to half of the unique spike-specific TCRs recognized epitopes lying outside the regions that are mutated in the B.1.351 and B.1.1.7 variants. Most participants were white British and females outnumbered males, and the authors suggested that clonal diversity may have been underestimated.

The rearrangement combines TRBV4-1 with TRBJ1-2; TRBD1 could be the D gene, as 5 bases match. The receptor's source is an adult in good health. The material sequenced was peripheral blood, taken on day 0 of AZD1222 vaccination. For the CDR3, the sequence is CASSQGAGQGGYTF. The DNA sequence follows: TGCGCCAGCAGCCAAGGGGCAGGCCAGGGTGGCTACACCTTC.